This entry lists 23 T cell receptor beta chains sequenced from one sample in a study of T cell responses to AZD1222 COVID-19 vaccine. The data were produced by immunoSEQ multiplex PCR, yet TCRdb's version contains in-frame clones alone and is incomplete. Among some 120,000 clones, around 85% were seen once, and the ten largest hold about 9.8%. The sequences come from peripheral blood, collected on day 0 of AZD1222 vaccination. The receptors were sampled from an adult in good health.

This clone has more than one count but fewer than ten. The rearrangement joins TRBV19 to TRBJ1-3, with TRBD1 matching 7 bases. The CDR3 extends over 17 amino acids. Germline V CDR1 and CDR2: LNHDA, SQIVND (reference sequence). With 7 bases clipped from V and 3 bases from J, the junction kept 15 bases outside the gene matches. The CDR3 bases are TGTGCCAGTATTCCTACTGGGGGACAGACATTTGGAAACACCATATATTTT. This sequence encodes CASIPTGGQTFGNTIYF.

V usage is TRBV19 and J usage is TRBJ1-5; D ambiguous. The CDR3 is 13 amino acids. V lost 7 bases and J lost 7, with 14 bases in between. Germline-derived CDR1 and CDR2 are LNHDA and SQIVND (reference sequence). The chain's CDR3 is CASKAYSGQPQHF. Written as DNA, the CDR3 is TGTGCCAGTAAGGCATACTCTGGCCAGCCCCAGCATTTT.

This sequence joins TRBV6-2 or TRBV6-3 and TRBJ1-2; TRBD1 agrees at 7 bases. This CDR3 has 14 residues. The V gene's germline CDR1 is MNHEY and CDR2 SVGEGT. V lost 2 bases to trimming and J lost 4 bases; unmatched junction nucleotides: 4. CDR3: CASSYAGGVYGYTF. CDR3 sequence (DNA): TGTGCCAGCAGTTACGCAGGGGGAGTCTATGGCTACACCTTC.

This rearrangement joins TRBV19 to TRBJ1-6; no clear D. This CDR3 region has 13 residues. V dropped 7 bases and J dropped 9 bases, with 13 bases sitting between them. Per the germline V gene, CDR1 is LNHDA and CDR2 is SQIVND (reference sequence). In DNA form, the CDR3 reads TGTGCCAGTACCCAGACAACTAGTTCACCCCTCCACTTT. This gives the protein CASTQTTSSPLHF.

This chain links TRBV6-2 or TRBV6-3 with TRBJ2-7, with 10 positions matching TRBD2. This CDR3 is built from 15 residues. The germline V gene encodes CDR1 MNHEY and CDR2 SVGEGT. Trimming cost V 2 bases and J 5 bases; bases outside gene matches: 6. As DNA, the CDR3 is TGTGCCAGCAGTTACCAGGCTAGCGGGAGCCACGAGCAGTACTTC. Residues: CASSYQASGSHEQYF.

The chain couples TRBV12-3 or TRBV12-4 to TRBJ1-3, with D uncertain. The V end was cut by 6 bases, the J end by 4 bases, with 10 bases between. The CDR3 loop spans 13 amino acids. CDR3 sequence reads: CASSLLGGNTIYF. The CDR3 DNA reads TGTGCCAGCAGCCTTTTGGGGGGAAACACCATATATTTT.

This clone appeared once. The chain combines TRBV19 with TRBJ1-2; D unresolved. CDR1 and CDR2 from the germline V gene are LNHDA and SQIVND (reference sequence). This CDR3 contains 13 residues. V lost 3 bases and J 3 bases, leaving 8 bases between the germline ends. CDR3 bases: TGTGCCAGTAGTATTGGAGTTGACTATGGCTACACCTTC. Amino acids: CASSIGVDYGYTF.

This chain joins TRBV25-1 and TRBJ1-6, with 7 bases identical to TRBD1. The CDR3 is 15 amino acids. Germline V gene data show CDR1 as MGHDK and CDR2 as SYGVNS. Trimming took 2 bases from V and 9 from J; bases not matched to a gene: 7. The DNA for the CDR3 is TGTGCCAGCAGTGAACGTCGATACAGGGGTTCACCCCTCCACTTT. It specifies CASSERRYRGSPLHF.

Comment on this clone: One end of the junction is discordant with germline, which a read error may explain. This rearrangement joins TRBV5-1 to TRBJ1-5; 10 nucleotides agree with TRBD1. The CDR3 runs to 16 residues. The germline V gene has CDR1 SGHRS and CDR2 YFSETQ. The CDR3 bases are TGCGCCCGCAGCGGGGGGGACAGGGGTGAGAGTCAGCCCCAGCATTTT. This gives the protein CARSGGDRGESQPQHF.

This rearrangement joins TRBV5-1 to TRBJ2-5; D might be TRBD1 or TRBD2, each matching 5 bases. The CDR3 runs to 14 residues. In germline, CDR1 is SGHRS, CDR2 YFSETQ. Trimming cost V 0 bases and J 4 bases, with 10 bases left between them. The CDR3 DNA reads as TGCGCCAGCAGCTTGGGGGGGTCCTTAGAGACCCAGTACTTC. This codes for CASSLGGSLETQYF.

CDR3 sequence (DNA): TGTGCCAGCAGCCCCCAAAGTGAAGTAGTCGGACGAAATTCCTACGAGCAGTACTTC. Its translation is CASSPQSEVVGRNSYEQYF. The V and J genes are TRBV5-5 and TRBJ2-7; D gene uncertain. Trimming stripped 4 bases from V and 1 base from J, with 27 bases between. This CDR3 is 19 amino acids long. Germline-derived CDR1 and CDR2 are SGHKS and YYEKEE (reference sequence).

CDR3 loop: CSASTGARYEQYF. The DNA for the CDR3 is TGCAGTGCTAGTACAGGGGCCAGATACGAGCAGTACTTC. The chain links TRBV20-1 to TRBJ2-7; 7 positions agree with TRBD1. Trimming cost V 3 bases and J 4 bases; bases outside gene matches: 6. This CDR3 spans 13 amino acids. In germline, CDR1 is DFQATT, CDR2 SNEGSKA (reference sequence).

The chain recombines TRBV5-5 with TRBJ1-5, with D perhaps matching TRBD1 (5 bases). Deletions cut 6 bases from V and 5 bases from J, with 12 bases between. CDR1 SGHKS and CDR2 YYEKEE come from the germline V gene (reference sequence). This CDR3 contains 13 residues. The CDR3 sequence is CASTAGGDQPQHF. The CDR3 DNA reads TGTGCCAGCACCGCGGGGGGAGATCAGCCCCAGCATTTT.

The genes are TRBV27 and TRBJ1-2; D perhaps matches TRBD1 (5 bases). CDR3 length: 13 amino acids. The V and J ends lost 8 bases and 5 bases respectively, with 15 bases between them. Looked up from germline, CDR1 is MNHEY and CDR2 is SMNVEV (reference sequence). CDR3 DNA sequence: TGTGCCAGCGCTACCAGGGCGGATTATGGCTACACCTTC. Translation: CASATRADYGYTF.

This chain uses TRBV7-9 with TRBJ1-4, with D tentatively TRBD1 (5 bases). The CDR3 extends over 14 amino acids. Trimming stripped 5 bases from V and 2 bases from J, with 9 bases between. Germline CDR1 SEHNR, CDR2 FQNEAQ (reference sequence). CDR3 nucleotide sequence: TGTGCCAGCAGCCAGGGACTCACTAATGAAAAACTGTTTTTT. Translated: CASSQGLTNEKLFF.

This chain joins TRBV18 and TRBJ2-3, with 8 bases fitting TRBD2. Germline loops: CDR1 KGHSH, CDR2 LQKENI. J gave up 1 base and V 3 bases, and 6 bases lay outside the gene matches. This CDR3 contains 16 residues. CDR3 loop: CASSPPGGVRTDTQYF. CDR3 nucleotides: TGTGCCAGCTCACCCCCCGGGGGGGTCCGCACAGATACGCAGTATTTT.

The rearrangement links TRBV27 to TRBJ1-5; no clear D gene. Per the germline V gene, CDR1 is MNHEY and CDR2 is SMNVEV (reference sequence). CDR3 size: 15 residues. V was trimmed by 3 bases and J by 7 bases, leaving 16 bases between them. The CDR3 nucleotides are TGTGCCAGCAGTTTGGGCGCTGGGCTTAACCAGCCCCAGCATTTT. Protein product: CASSLGAGLNQPQHF.

The chain joins TRBV7-3 to TRBJ1-1; TRBD1 aligns across 8 bases. Germline loops: CDR1 SGHTA, CDR2 FQGTGA. With 5 bases clipped from V and 0 bases from J, the junction kept 2 bases outside the gene matches. This CDR3 region has 14 residues. CDR3 in amino acids: CASSRQGMNTEAFF. The CDR3 DNA sequence: TGTGCCAGCAGCAGACAGGGGATGAACACTGAAGCTTTCTTT.

The count of this clone is one. The chain combines TRBV5-1 with TRBJ2-1, with 13 bases matching TRBD2. The CDR3 sequence is 15 residues long. Per germline, CDR1 SGHRS and CDR2 YFSETQ. The junction had 2 bases not matched to a gene; V was cut back by 4 bases and J by 4 bases. CDR3 DNA: TGCGCCAGCAGCGCGACTAGCGGGGGGTACAATGAGCAGTTCTTC. Its translation is CASSATSGGYNEQFF.

This clone was counted only a few times. The V call is TRBV9, the J call TRBJ2-2; no clear D gene. CDR1 and CDR2 (germline): SGDLS, YYNGEE. The CDR3 runs to 15 residues. V was pared by 0 bases and J by 2 bases, with 8 bases between. The CDR3 loop reads CASSVDLFNTGELFF. CDR3 coding DNA: TGTGCCAGCAGCGTAGACCTATTCAACACCGGGGAGCTGTTTTTT.

The CDR3 loop reads CASSPIANTEAFF. As DNA, the CDR3 is TGTGCCAGCAGTCCGATTGCCAACACTGAAGCTTTCTTT. The rearrangement links TRBV12-3 or TRBV12-4 to TRBJ1-1; D gene ambiguous. V was pared by 5 bases and J by 2 bases, with 9 bases between. The CDR3 has 13 residues.

This chain uses TRBV27 with TRBJ2-2; D remains unclear. Germline loops: CDR1 MNHEY, CDR2 SMNVEV (reference sequence). The CDR3 length is 13 residues. The V end was cut by 2 bases, the J end by 4 bases, with 5 bases between. The CDR3 region has the DNA TGTGCCAGCAGTTTAGTGGGCACCGGGGAGCTGTTTTTT. Its protein is CASSLVGTGELFF.

The count of this clone is one. The rearrangement joins TRBV6-5 to TRBJ1-2; possibly TRBD1 for D (5 bases). Germline V gene sequence: CDR1 MNHEY, CDR2 SVGAGI. The CDR3 sequence is 12 residues long. The ends were cut back, 6 bases at V and 5 bases at J, with 10 bases in the middle. The CDR3 region has the DNA TGTGCCAGCAGCAGGGTTGGGTATGGCTACACCTTC. Protein: CASSRVGYGYTF.